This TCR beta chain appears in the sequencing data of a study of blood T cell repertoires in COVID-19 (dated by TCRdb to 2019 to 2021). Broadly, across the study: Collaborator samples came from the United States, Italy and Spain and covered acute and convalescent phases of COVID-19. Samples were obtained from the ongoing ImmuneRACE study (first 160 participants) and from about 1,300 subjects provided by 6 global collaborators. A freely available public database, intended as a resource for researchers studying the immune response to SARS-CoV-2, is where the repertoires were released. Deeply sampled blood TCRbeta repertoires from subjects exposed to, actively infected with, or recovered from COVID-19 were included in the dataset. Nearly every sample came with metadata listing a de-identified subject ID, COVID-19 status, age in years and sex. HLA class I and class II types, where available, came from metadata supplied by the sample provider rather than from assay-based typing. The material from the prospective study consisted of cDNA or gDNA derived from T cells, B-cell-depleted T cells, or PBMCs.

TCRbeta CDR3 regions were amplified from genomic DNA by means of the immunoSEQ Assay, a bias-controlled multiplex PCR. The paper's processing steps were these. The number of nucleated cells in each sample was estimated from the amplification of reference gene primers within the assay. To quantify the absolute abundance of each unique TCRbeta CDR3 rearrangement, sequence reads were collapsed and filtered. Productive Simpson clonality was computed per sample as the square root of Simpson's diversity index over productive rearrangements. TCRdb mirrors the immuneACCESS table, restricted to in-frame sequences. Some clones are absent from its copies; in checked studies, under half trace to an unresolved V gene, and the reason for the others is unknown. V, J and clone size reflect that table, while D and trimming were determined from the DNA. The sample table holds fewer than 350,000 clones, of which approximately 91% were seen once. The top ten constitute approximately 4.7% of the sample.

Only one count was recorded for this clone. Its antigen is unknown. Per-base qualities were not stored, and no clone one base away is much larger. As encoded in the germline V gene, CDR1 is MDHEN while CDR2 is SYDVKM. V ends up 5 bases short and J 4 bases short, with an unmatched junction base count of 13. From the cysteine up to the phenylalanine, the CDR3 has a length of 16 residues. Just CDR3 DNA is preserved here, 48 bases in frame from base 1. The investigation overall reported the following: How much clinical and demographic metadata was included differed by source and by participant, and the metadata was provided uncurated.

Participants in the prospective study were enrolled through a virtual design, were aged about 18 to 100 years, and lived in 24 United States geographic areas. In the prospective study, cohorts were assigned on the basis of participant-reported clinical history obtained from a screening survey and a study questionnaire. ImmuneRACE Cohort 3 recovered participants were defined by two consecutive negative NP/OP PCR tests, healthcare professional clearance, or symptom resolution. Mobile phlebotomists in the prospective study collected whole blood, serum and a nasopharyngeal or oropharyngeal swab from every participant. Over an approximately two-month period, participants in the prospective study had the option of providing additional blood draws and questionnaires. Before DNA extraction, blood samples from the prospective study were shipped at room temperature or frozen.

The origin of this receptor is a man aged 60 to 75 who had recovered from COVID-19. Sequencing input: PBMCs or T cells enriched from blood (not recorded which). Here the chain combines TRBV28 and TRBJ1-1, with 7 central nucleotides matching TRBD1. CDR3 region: CASSLRGRGKSTEAFF. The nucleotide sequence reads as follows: TGTGCCAGCAGTCTCCGGGGCAGGGGGAAATCCACTGAAGCTTTCTTT.